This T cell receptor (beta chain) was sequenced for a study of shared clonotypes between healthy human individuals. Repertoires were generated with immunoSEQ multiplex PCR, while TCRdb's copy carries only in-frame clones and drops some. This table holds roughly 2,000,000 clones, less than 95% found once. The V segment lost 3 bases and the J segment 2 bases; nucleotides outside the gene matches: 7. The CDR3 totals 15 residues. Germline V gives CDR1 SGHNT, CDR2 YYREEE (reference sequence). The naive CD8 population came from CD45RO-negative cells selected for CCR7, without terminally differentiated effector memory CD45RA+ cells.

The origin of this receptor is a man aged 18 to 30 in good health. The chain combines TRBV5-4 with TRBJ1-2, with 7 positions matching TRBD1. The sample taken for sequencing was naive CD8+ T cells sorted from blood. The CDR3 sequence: CASSWQTGTNYGYTF. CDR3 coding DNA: TGTGCCAGCAGCTGGCAGACAGGGACCAACTATGGCTACACCTTC.